This TCR beta chain was recorded in a study of blood T cell repertoires in COVID-19. Study as a whole: The analysed material was cDNA or gDNA that came from T cells, B-cell-depleted T cells, or PBMCs.

It was during active infection that Seattle patients were enrolled and then longitudinally followed. This CDR3 region has 15 residues. The ends lost 7 bases at V and 1 base at J; junction bases unmatched: 4. Germline CDR1 is SNHLY and CDR2 is FYNNEI. The authors' processing: Nucleated cell number was recorded as an estimate derived from reference gene primer amplification. Repertoires were generated with immunoSEQ multiplex PCR, while TCRdb's copy carries only in-frame clones and drops some. Clone size and V and J calls were adopted from that table, with D and trimming inferred from the DNA. The sample lists around 470,000 clones, nearly 90% seen once, with roughly 0.92% in the top ten.

This sequence joins TRBV2 and TRBJ2-2, with 9 bases identical to TRBD1. The TCR comes from a man between 18 and 35 years old with COVID-19, enrolled during active disease. The sequenced sample consisted of peripheral blood. CDR3 bases: TGTGCCAGCAAAACGGGACAGGGGAACACCGGGGAGCTGTTTTTT. It specifies CASKTGQGNTGELFF.